A selection of T cell receptor beta chains follows, all from one sample in a study of cytomegalovirus exposure and HLA in healthy donors. The method was immunoSEQ multiplex PCR; TCRdb's version includes in-frame clones alone and lacks a portion of them. The table records fewer than 200,000 clones, about 85% of them present only once. The sequenced sample consisted of PBMCs. These receptors originate from a young man in good health and CMV-seropositive. The CDR3 runs from the conserved cysteine through the conserved F or W. A D gene is named only where the DNA matches it firmly. The listing skips clone size in some rows; elsewhere it reads once, few, many or a size class.

clone_size d_call j_call v_call cdr3_aa cdr3_nt
- - TRBJ2-1 TRBV9 CASSVDVASYNEQFF TGTGCCAGCAGCGTAGATGTGGCTTCCTACAATGAGCAGTTCTTC
- TRBD2 TRBJ2-4 TRBV5-1 CASSFGGAGKNIQYF TGCGCCAGCAGCTTCGGGGGGGCTGGCAAAAACATTCAGTACTTC
- - TRBJ1-4 TRBV9 CASSLGGPNEKLFF TGTGCCAGCAGCCTCGGGGGGCCTAATGAAAAACTGTTTTTT
- - TRBJ1-1 TRBV18 CASSPTGLDTEAFF TGTGCCAGCTCACCTACAGGGCTAGACACTGAAGCTTTCTTT
once - TRBJ1-3 TRBV6-1 CASSEAGTLISGNTIYF TGTGCCAGCAGTGAAGCCGGGACACTGATCTCTGGAAACACCATATATTTT
- TRBD1 TRBJ2-7 TRBV11-3 CASSRVDRGDEQYF TGTGCCAGCAGCCGCGTTGACAGGGGCGACGAGCAGTACTTC
- TRBD1 TRBJ1-6 TRBV7-9 CASSRGTGFDNSPLHF TGTGCCAGCAGCCGAGGGACAGGATTCGATAATTCACCCCTCCATTTT
- - TRBJ1-6 TRBV14 CASSQVGESPLHF TGTGCCAGCAGCCAAGTCGGGGAATCACCCCTCCACTTT
- - TRBJ1-3 TRBV5-4 CASSLASGNTIYF TGTGCCAGCAGCCTGGCCTCGGGAAACACCATATATTTT
- TRBD1 TRBJ2-2 TRBV5-6 CASSGTGGITGELFF TGTGCCAGCAGCGGGACAGGGGGCATCACCGGGGAGCTGTTTTTT
- TRBD2 TRBJ2-4 TRBV6-5 CASSPTSGDSQYF TGTGCCAGCAGTCCGACTAGCGGGGACAGTCAGTACTTC
once TRBD2 TRBJ2-3 TRBV12-5 CASAPSRGSTDTQYF TGTGCTAGTGCCCCCTCGCGGGGGAGCACAGATACGCAGTATTTT
few TRBD1 TRBJ1-2 TRBV5-6 CASSLGDSYGYTF TGTGCCAGCAGCCTTGGGGACAGCTATGGCTACACCTTC
- - TRBJ2-5 TRBV2 CASRRIDQETQYF TGTGCCAGTAGGAGGATCGACCAAGAGACCCAGTACTTC
- TRBD2 TRBJ2-2 TRBV19 CASSLLGTSGRTGELFF TGTGCCAGTAGTCTATTGGGGACTAGCGGGAGGACCGGGGAGCTGTTTTTT
few - TRBJ1-2 TRBV7-2 CASSLGGANYGYTF TGTGCCAGCAGCTTAGGTGGAGCTAACTATGGCTACACCTTC
- - TRBJ1-2 TRBV5-6 CASRPFGGPSSLNYGYTF TGTGCCAGCAGACCGTTTGGAGGACCCAGTAGTTTAAACTATGGCTACACCTTC
once TRBD1 TRBJ1-2 TRBV25-1 CASSLDDRGYTRGYTF TGTGCCAGCAGTCTCGATGACAGGGGGTATACACGTGGCTACACCTTC
- TRBD2 TRBJ2-7 TRBV27 CASSFLAGGRTPYEQYF TGTGCCAGCAGTTTTCTAGCGGGGGGCCGAACCCCCTACGAGCAGTACTTC
once TRBD2 TRBJ2-1 TRBV7-3 CASSLMPSGGINEQFF TGTGCCAGCAGCTTAATGCCTAGCGGGGGGATTAATGAGCAGTTCTTC
few - TRBJ2-2 TRBV2 CASRGLVNTGELFF TGTGCCAGCAGGGGGCTGGTGAACACCGGGGAGCTGTTTTTT
- - TRBJ2-7 TRBV10-2 CASREQGAYEQYF TGCGCCAGCAGAGAACAGGGCGCCTACGAGCAGTACTTC
once - TRBJ2-7 TRBV7-9 CASSSQGRYEQYF TGTGCCAGCAGCTCCCAGGGTCGGTACGAGCAGTACTTC
- TRBD1 TRBJ1-5 TRBV19 CASTDRGYSNQPQHF TGTGCCAGTACCGACAGGGGTTATAGCAATCAGCCCCAGCATTTT
- TRBD1 TRBJ1-2 TRBV4-2 CASSPSRGQETFSGYTF TGTGCCAGCAGCCCCTCCCGGGGACAGGAAACCTTCAGTGGCTACACCTTC
- - TRBJ1-2 TRBV5-4 CASATVGYGYTF TGTGCCAGCGCCACTGTTGGCTATGGCTACACCTTC
- TRBD1 TRBJ1-2 TRBV29-1 CSVDDLQGFYYGYTF TGCAGCGTTGATGACCTACAGGGGTTCTACTATGGCTACACCTTC
- TRBD2 TRBJ2-2 TRBV2 CASSAGGSKTGQLFF TGTGCCAGCAGTGCGGGGGGTTCGAAGACCGGGCAGCTGTTTTTT
- - TRBJ1-1 TRBV7-2 CASSFTGTNTEAFF TGTGCCAGCAGCTTTACAGGGACGAACACTGAAGCTTTCTTT
- - TRBJ1-4 TRBV18 CASSPTGNQEKLFF TGTGCCAGCTCACCAACGGGGAATCAGGAAAAACTGTTTTTT
- - TRBJ1-6 TRBV7-9 CASSLETDRSPLHF TGTGCCAGCAGCTTAGAGACAGACAGGTCACCCCTCCACTTT
- TRBD2 TRBJ2-7 TRBV6-5 CATRGLAGVGEQYF TGTGCCACCAGGGGGCTAGCGGGGGTAGGCGAGCAGTACTTC
- - TRBJ2-1 TRBV19 CASNPGDSSYNEQFF TGTGCCAGTAACCCCGGGGATAGCTCCTACAATGAGCAGTTCTTC
few TRBD2 TRBJ2-1 TRBV5-4 CASSSPSGGNEQFF TGTGCCAGCAGCTCCCCGAGCGGGGGCAATGAGCAGTTCTTC
few TRBD1 TRBJ2-7 TRBV5-6 CASSLAGRGQGVHYEQYF TGTGCCAGCAGCTTGGCTGGTAGGGGACAGGGGGTTCACTACGAGCAGTACTTC
- TRBD1 TRBJ2-2 TRBV6-5 CASRWDSPNTGELFF TGTGCCAGCAGATGGGACAGCCCGAACACCGGGGAGCTGTTTTTT
- - TRBJ1-2 TRBV5-6 CASSLAGFDGYGYTF TGTGCCAGCAGCTTGGCCGGTTTTGACGGGTATGGCTACACCTTC
few - TRBJ1-6 TRBV7-9 CASSFYLSSYNSPLHF TGTGCCAGCAGCTTTTACTTGAGCTCCTATAATTCACCCCTCCACTTT
- TRBD1 TRBJ2-5 TRBV19 CASMDRVGTQYF TGTGCCAGTATGGACAGGGTAGGGACCCAGTACTTC
- TRBD2 TRBJ2-2 TRBV7-3 CASSLKIGGADTGELFF TGTGCCAGCAGCTTAAAAATCGGGGGGGCCGACACCGGGGAGCTGTTTTTT
- TRBD2 TRBJ2-7 TRBV7-2 CASSLGPLAPAFEQYF TGTGCCAGCAGCTTGGGACCACTAGCGCCTGCCTTCGAGCAGTACTTC
- - TRBJ1-1 TRBV9 CASSVDRGLKPNTEAFF TGTGCCAGCAGCGTAGACCGGGGTTTGAAGCCGAACACTGAAGCTTTCTTT
- TRBD1 TRBJ1-2 TRBV11-1 CASSPRTGGFSWGYTF TGTGCCAGCAGCCCCCGGACAGGGGGATTTTCGTGGGGCTACACCTTC
- - TRBJ1-1 TRBV11-3 CASSLGATEAFF TGTGCCAGCAGCTTAGGCGCTACTGAAGCTTTCTTT
few TRBD2 TRBJ2-1 TRBV28 CASSLIGTSGGAVEQFF TGTGCCAGCAGCCTTATAGGGACTAGCGGGGGGGCCGTTGAGCAGTTCTTC
- - TRBJ1-1 TRBV30 CAWSRRLEAFF TGTGCCTGGAGCCGCCGACTTGAAGCTTTCTTT
- - TRBJ1-5 TRBV5-5 CASSLVRFNQPQHF TGTGCCAGCAGCTTGGTCCGTTTCAATCAGCCCCAGCATTTT
- TRBD2 TRBJ2-5 TRBV19 CASSIRGGSEQETQYF TGTGCCAGTAGTATCCGGGGCGGGAGCGAACAAGAGACCCAGTACTTC
- - TRBJ2-7 TRBV14 CASSQVQAYEQYF TGTGCCAGCAGCCAAGTTCAGGCCTACGAGCAGTACTTC
few TRBD1 TRBJ2-1 TRBV10-1 CASHRDSGCFLDEQFF TGCGCCAGCCACCGGGACAGCGGATGTTTCTTGGATGAGCAGTTCTTC
- - TRBJ1-5 TRBV10-1 CASRRGGHSNQPQHF TGCGCCAGCAGACGCGGGGGCCATAGCAATCAGCCCCAGCATTTT
- - TRBJ1-4 TRBV2 CASSEDGPGWEKLFF TGTGCCAGCAGTGAAGACGGCCCAGGGTGGGAAAAACTGTTTTTT
- - TRBJ1-5 TRBV4-1 CASSQGPFRGVNQPQHF TGCGCCAGCAGCCAAGGCCCCTTTAGGGGCGTCAATCAGCCCCAGCATTTT
- TRBD1 TRBJ2-3 TRBV10-2 CASSEQGAKDTQYF TGCGCCAGCAGTGAGCAGGGGGCAAAAGATACGCAGTATTTT
- TRBD1 TRBJ2-6 TRBV9 CASSVGLGTGGTGANVLTF TGTGCCAGCAGCGTCGGATTGGGGACAGGGGGCACTGGGGCCAACGTCCTGACTTTC
- - TRBJ2-7 TRBV6-6 CATQGSSYEQYF TGTGCCACCCAGGGCAGCTCCTACGAGCAGTACTTC
- TRBD1 TRBJ2-5 TRBV27 CASLPQGGETQYF TGTGCCAGCTTACCACAGGGGGGAGAGACCCAGTACTTC